Each of the 14 T cell receptor beta chains below was sequenced from the same sample in a study of cytomegalovirus exposure and HLA in healthy donors. 60 Vbeta and 13 Jbeta primers were used in PCR. Some clones are missing from TCRdb's copy, which holds only in-frame ones; the method was immunoSEQ multiplex PCR. The table has about 150,000 clones, roughly 80% seen once. The specimen sequenced was PBMCs. These receptors were collected from a male donor in good health and CMV-seropositive.

Only one count was recorded for this clone. The genes are TRBV27 and TRBJ2-7; D gene ambiguous. CDR3 length: 12 amino acids. V lost 6 bases and J 0 bases, leaving 6 bases between the germline ends. CDR1 and CDR2 (germline): MNHEY, SMNVEV (reference sequence). The CDR3 coding sequence is TGTGCCAGCAGAACTCCCTCCTACGAGCAGTACTTC. This sequence encodes CASRTPSYEQYF.

The rearrangement joins TRBV6-4 to TRBJ2-1; 7 positions agree with TRBD2. The CDR3 extends over 15 amino acids. In germline, CDR1 is MRHNA, CDR2 SNTAGT. V lost 5 bases and J lost 5; bases outside the gene matches: 9. The CDR3 DNA is TGTGCCAGCAGTCCGTTCGCGGGAGTCAACAATGAGCAGTTCTTC. This gives the protein CASSPFAGVNNEQFF.

The genes are TRBV13 and TRBJ1-2; D ambiguous. Germline CDR1 PRHDT, CDR2 FYEKMQ (reference sequence). This CDR3 has 12 amino acids. The V end was cut by 5 bases, the J end by 2 bases, with 6 bases between. The CDR3 reads CASSRSNYGYTF. CDR3 sequence (DNA): TGTGCCAGCAGCCGTAGCAACTATGGCTACACCTTC.

The chain is built from TRBV9 and TRBJ2-1; 13 bases match TRBD2. Germline trimming cut 3 bases from V and 9 bases from J; bases unmatched to any gene: 9. The CDR3 contains 16 residues. In germline, CDR1 is SGDLS, CDR2 YYNGEE. The CDR3 loop is CASSEGGLAGVREQFF. The CDR3 coding sequence is TGTGCCAGCAGCGAGGGCGGACTAGCGGGAGTGCGTGAGCAGTTCTTC.

This CDR3 is CASSGSGAVQPQHF. DNA for the CDR3: TGTGCCAGCAGTGGATCAGGGGCTGTTCAGCCCCAGCATTTT. The chain links TRBV6-1 to TRBJ1-5; perhaps TRBD1 as D (6 bases). The CDR3 has 14 residues. The V gene's germline CDR1 is MNHNS and CDR2 SASEGT. V lost 4 bases and J 6 bases, leaving 13 bases between the germline ends.

The chain has TRBV5-1 and TRBJ2-7; D remains ambiguous. The CDR3 is 13 amino acids. V was trimmed by 0 bases and J by 4 bases, leaving 8 bases between them. Germline CDR1 reads SGHRS; CDR2 reads YFSETQ. The CDR3, as DNA: TGCGCCAGCAGCTTGGCCCTCCCTTACGAGCAGTACTTC. It specifies CASSLALPYEQYF.

This clone was picked up one time. The rearrangement joins TRBV6-1 to TRBJ2-7, with TRBD1 as a possible D gene (6 bases). Germline-derived CDR1 and CDR2 are MNHNS and SASEGT. This CDR3 has 14 residues. V lost 7 bases to trimming and J lost 1 base, with 14 bases between them. The CDR3 DNA is TGTGCCAGCAAGGGGGAGCTTAGTTCCTACGAGCAGTACTTC. Translated: CASKGELSSYEQYF.

The chain combines TRBV11-3 with TRBJ2-1; 7 positions match TRBD2. With 3 bases clipped from V and 0 bases from J, the junction kept 5 bases outside the gene matches. CDR1 and CDR2 (germline): SGHNT, YENEEA. CDR3 length equals 16 residues. The DNA of the CDR3 is TGTGCCAGCAGCTTCGTCGGGAGGCCCTCCTACAATGAGCAGTTCTTC. It is translated as CASSFVGRPSYNEQFF.

The chain carries TRBV7-2 and TRBJ2-1, with 9 bases lining up with TRBD2. V was pared by 10 bases and J by 1 base, with 5 bases of the junction left unmatched. Germline CDR1 SGHTA, CDR2 FQGNSA. The CDR3 consists of 14 residues. The CDR3 DNA is TGTGCCACAACGAGCGGGAGGTCCTACAATGAGCAGTTCTTC. As protein: CATTSGRSYNEQFF.

V usage is TRBV7-9 and J usage is TRBJ2-7, with D perhaps TRBD2 (6 bases). Germline V gives CDR1 SEHNR, CDR2 FQNEAQ (reference sequence). The ends were cut back, 5 bases at V and 5 bases at J, with 19 bases in the middle. The CDR3 has 15 residues. The CDR3: CASSPRSGRQDEQYF. Here the CDR3 DNA reads TGTGCCAGCAGCCCCAGGTCAGGGAGGCAAGACGAGCAGTACTTC.

The rearrangement links TRBV11-2 to TRBJ1-1; maybe TRBD1 (5 bases). The length of the CDR3 is 13 residues. Germline lookup yields CDR1 SGHAT and CDR2 FQNNGV. Trimming cost V 10 bases and J 7 bases, with 19 bases left between them. The CDR3 DNA reads TGTGCCACACAAAGGGGAGGAACGGGTGAAGCTTTCTTT. Translated, it gives CATQRGGTGEAFF.

This chain uses TRBV10-3 with TRBJ1-2; no clear D gene. The V end was cut by 2 bases, the J end by 2 bases, with 9 bases between. The CDR3 extends over 14 amino acids. Germline CDR1 and CDR2: ENHRY and SYGVKD. The CDR3 nucleotides are TGTGCCATCAGTGAGAGGTTACAGAACTATGGCTACACCTTC. It yields the protein CAISERLQNYGYTF.

The chain has TRBV4-1 and TRBJ2-6, with D possibly TRBD2 on 6 matching bases. Trimming took off 2 bases at V and 0 bases at J, with 8 bases between the two ends. Germline V gene data show CDR1 as MGHRA and CDR2 as YSYEKL. This CDR3 region has 16 residues. The CDR3 DNA reads TGCGCCAGCAGCCAACCGACTAGCTCTGGGGCCAACGTCCTGACTTTC. Residues: CASSQPTSSGANVLTF.

The V gene is TRBV7-2, the J gene TRBJ1-5; D is perhaps TRBD1 (5 bases). This CDR3 contains 13 residues. The germline CDR1 and CDR2 sequences are SGHTA and FQGNSA. The V gene lost 2 bases and the J gene lost 5 bases, with 7 bases spanning the gap. The CDR3 protein is CASSLQGDQPQHF. Written as DNA, the CDR3 is TGTGCCAGCAGCTTACAGGGTGATCAGCCCCAGCATTTT.